Listed below are T cell receptor beta chains from one sample, sequenced in a study of beta chain features in type 1 diabetes. Sequencing used immunoSEQ multiplex PCR; TCRdb keeps in-frame clones, though not all of them. The data contain under 250,000 clones, about 30% of them seen just once; the ten biggest clones take up 4%. What was sequenced was central memory CD4+ T cells from blood. The receptors derive from a man aged 30-40 years in good health. The CDR3 runs from the conserved cysteine through the conserved F or W. The D gene is left open where the match is weak. Size is stated for part of the rows, as once, few or many counts, or as a class when the clone is expanded.

cdr3_aa,cdr3_nt,j_call,d_call,v_call,clone_size
CSVEDSGMSGYTF,TGCAGCGTTGAAGATAGCGGCATGAGCGGCTACACCTTC,TRBJ1-2,NA,TRBV29-1,NA
CASSLTGDYGYTF,TGCGCCAGCAGCCTTACAGGGGACTATGGCTACACCTTC,TRBJ1-2,TRBD1,TRBV5-1,once
CASSYLDEQFF,TGTGCCAGCAGTTACCTCGATGAGCAGTTCTTC,TRBJ2-1,NA,TRBV6-5,NA
CAAHSLGQFNQPQHF,TGTGCCGCACACAGCCTCGGACAGTTTAATCAGCCCCAGCATTTT,TRBJ1-5,NA,TRBV6-1,NA
CASSRDRYEQYF,TGCGCCAGCAGCCGGGACAGATACGAGCAGTACTTC,TRBJ2-7,TRBD1,TRBV5-1,NA
CASSLARGDTQYF,TGTGCCAGCAGCTTAGCCCGAGGGGATACGCAGTATTTT,TRBJ2-3,NA,TRBV7-2,few
CSAFQAPGYTF,TGCAGTGCTTTCCAGGCTCCTGGCTACACCTTC,TRBJ1-2,NA,TRBV20-1,NA
CASSGQGRATDTQYF,TGCGCCAGCAGCGGGCAGGGCAGGGCCACAGATACGCAGTATTTT,TRBJ2-3,NA,TRBV4-3,few
CASSSLSGQDYNEQFF,TGTGCCAGCAGTTCCTTAAGCGGACAGGACTACAATGAGCAGTTCTTC,TRBJ2-1,TRBD1,TRBV28,few
CASSATGRDTQYF,TGCGCCAGCAGTGCAACGGGCCGAGATACGCAGTATTTT,TRBJ2-3,NA,TRBV5-1,once
CASRPGLAGGNEQFF,TGTGCCAGCAGACCGGGACTAGCGGGAGGAAATGAGCAGTTCTTC,TRBJ2-1,TRBD2,TRBV6-6,once
CASSYPAGRGNYGYTF,TGTGCCAGCAGTTACCCCGCAGGGCGGGGTAACTATGGCTACACCTTC,TRBJ1-2,NA,TRBV6-6,few
CASSPTGNEQFF,TGTGCCAGCTCCCCCACGGGCAATGAGCAGTTCTTC,TRBJ2-1,NA,TRBV18,many
CSVRTGPQTQYF,TGCAGCGTGAGAACCGGCCCACAGACCCAGTACTTC,TRBJ2-5,NA,TRBV29-1,NA
CASSLTGTPELAKNIQYF,TGTGCCAGCAGCTTAACGGGGACACCTGAGCTAGCCAAAAACATTCAGTACTTC,TRBJ2-4,NA,TRBV7-9,NA
CSVVGLGNPYEQYF,TGCAGCGTTGTGGGACTAGGGAATCCCTACGAGCAGTACTTC,TRBJ2-7,TRBD2,TRBV29-1,NA
CASSSNEQFF,TGTGCCAGCAGTTCTAATGAGCAGTTCTTC,TRBJ2-1,NA,TRBV28,NA
CASSERRGSYEQYF,TGTGCCAGCAGTGAACGACGAGGGTCCTACGAGCAGTACTTC,TRBJ2-7,NA,TRBV2,few
CAWIFGQGRGTEAFF,TGTGCCTGGATTTTTGGTCAGGGAAGGGGCACTGAAGCTTTCTTT,TRBJ1-1,NA,TRBV30,NA
CASSLGFAYNEQFF,TGTGCCAGCAGCTTAGGCTTCGCCTACAATGAGCAGTTCTTC,TRBJ2-1,NA,TRBV7-2,NA
CASSTRTGRGNTIYF,TGTGCCAGCAGCACTCGGACAGGGAGAGGAAACACCATATATTTT,TRBJ1-3,TRBD1,TRBV13,NA
CASSSPRGRIGSNEQFF,TGTGCCAGCAGTTCCCCACGGGGGAGGATCGGCTCCAATGAGCAGTTCTTC,TRBJ2-1,NA,TRBV27,NA
CSADGGSGSDTQYF,TGCAGCGCAGATGGCGGGAGCGGCTCAGATACGCAGTATTTC,TRBJ2-3,TRBD2,TRBV29-1,NA
CASSRGQYNEQFF,TGTGCCAGCAGTAGGGGCCAATACAATGAGCAGTTCTTC,TRBJ2-1,NA,TRBV28,many
CSVELESSYEQYF,TGCAGCGTTGAACTAGAGAGCTCCTACGAGCAGTACTTC,TRBJ2-7,NA,TRBV29-1,few
CSVRTSADTQYF,TGCAGCGTCCGGACTAGCGCAGATACGCAGTATTTT,TRBJ2-3,TRBD2,TRBV29-1,few
CASSGLNTGELFF,TGTGCCAGCTCAGGGCTAAACACCGGGGAGCTGTTTTTT,TRBJ2-2,NA,TRBV18,few
CASSLERARYEQYF,TGTGCCAGCAGCCTCGAACGGGCTAGGTACGAGCAGTACTTC,TRBJ2-7,NA,TRBV4-2,many
CASSGAGQNIYEQYF,TGTGCCAGCAGTGGCGCGGGACAGAACATCTACGAGCAGTACTTC,TRBJ2-7,NA,TRBV28,NA
CASSLRGLQQETQYF,TGTGCCAGTAGTTTAAGGGGACTACAACAAGAGACCCAGTACTTC,TRBJ2-5,TRBD2,TRBV19,few
CASSPQNIQYF,TGTGCCAGCAGCCCCCAAAACATTCAGTACTTC,TRBJ2-4,NA,TRBV7-9,NA
CASSFSRVPNEQFF,TGTGCCAGCAGTTTCTCCCGGGTTCCGAATGAGCAGTTCTTC,TRBJ2-1,NA,TRBV28,many
CASSLLVSDTQYF,TGTGCCAGCAGCTTACTCGTTTCAGATACGCAGTATTTT,TRBJ2-3,NA,TRBV5-5,few
CASRRETQSNQPQHF,TGTGCCAGCAGACGCGAGACACAAAGCAATCAGCCCCAGCATTTT,TRBJ1-5,NA,TRBV2,few
CASSSTGEETQYF,TGCGCCAGCAGCTCCACAGGGGAAGAGACCCAGTACTTC,TRBJ2-5,TRBD1,TRBV5-1,NA
CAWTPRRGNTIYF,TGTGCCTGGACCCCGCGGCGTGGAAACACCATATATTTT,TRBJ1-3,NA,TRBV30,NA
CSARTSGTNEQFF,TGCAGCGCCAGGACTAGCGGGACTAATGAGCAGTTCTTC,TRBJ2-1,TRBD2,TRBV29-1,NA
CASQLAGSGETQYF,TGTGCCAGCCAGCTAGCGGGATCGGGGGAGACCCAGTACTTC,TRBJ2-5,TRBD2,TRBV27,NA
CASSEVTALTSEYNEQFF,TGTGCCAGCAGTGAAGTCACAGCGCTAACGAGCGAGTACAATGAGCAGTTCTTC,TRBJ2-1,NA,TRBV2,many
CAWTGPSLARGYTF,TGTGCCTGGACCGGGCCCAGTTTGGCCCGAGGCTACACCTTC,TRBJ1-2,NA,TRBV30,NA
CASSLRQGSNNEQFF,TGTGCCAGCAGCTTGAGGCAGGGCTCCAACAATGAGCAGTTCTTC,TRBJ2-1,NA,TRBV4-2,NA
CASSLVGGGGGELFF,TGTGCCAGCAGCTTAGTTGGCGGGGGTGGCGGGGAGCTGTTTTTT,TRBJ2-2,TRBD2,TRBV7-2,few
CASGSGAGTEAFF,TGTGCCAGCGGTTCTGGGGCGGGGACTGAAGCTTTCTTT,TRBJ1-1,NA,TRBV7-9,NA
CASSHSRGTIGETQYF,TGTGCCAGCAGTCACAGCCGAGGGACTATAGGGGAGACCCAGTACTTC,TRBJ2-5,TRBD2,TRBV25-1,once
CASRTGQGWVLTF,TGTGCCAGCAGGACGGGACAGGGTTGGGTCCTGACTTTC,TRBJ2-6,TRBD1,TRBV6-5,NA
CAWSTGGREQYF,TGTGCCTGGAGTACAGGGGGCCGCGAGCAGTACTTC,TRBJ2-7,TRBD1,TRBV30,once
CASSSQRRNEKLFF,TGTGCCAGCAGCTCCCAACGGAGGAATGAAAAACTGTTTTTT,TRBJ1-4,NA,TRBV7-2,NA
CASRIDSKVEQYF,TGTGCCAGCAGGATCGACAGTAAGGTGGAGCAGTACTTC,TRBJ2-7,NA,TRBV2,NA
CASTEGAGGATQYF,TGTGCCAGCACCGAGGGGGCCGGTGGAGCGACCCAGTACTTC,TRBJ2-5,TRBD1,TRBV11-2,once
CASSLAGNSPLHF,TGTGCCAGCAGCTTAGCTGGCAATTCACCCCTCCACTTT,TRBJ1-6,NA,TRBV11-2,NA
CASSQALTGTQYF,TGTGCCAGCAGCCAAGCGTTAACGGGGACCCAGTACTTC,TRBJ2-5,NA,TRBV14,NA
CASSLGSEAEAFF,TGCGCCAGCAGCTTGGGCTCGGAGGCTGAAGCTTTCTTT,TRBJ1-1,NA,TRBV5-1,few
CAILKGSGNTIYF,TGTGCCATCTTGAAGGGGTCTGGAAACACCATATATTTT,TRBJ1-3,NA,TRBV2,NA
CSVVVPPGGSGANVLTF,TGCAGCGTTGTTGTACCTCCCGGGGGATCTGGGGCCAACGTCCTGACTTTC,TRBJ2-6,NA,TRBV29-1,many
CSGEELETQYF,TGCAGCGGTGAGGAGTTGGAGACCCAGTACTTC,TRBJ2-5,NA,TRBV29-1,NA